The present T cell receptor beta chain was sequenced within a study of persistence of HIV-infected CD4 T cells. A note on this clone: Its target is not known.

The immunoSEQ assay was version 4, run in survey mode. Produced via immunoSEQ multiplex PCR; TCRdb's table is partial and in-frame only. Of about 64,000 clones in the sample, 70% to 75% are singletons; the top ten hold 1.5% to 2%. Cells were stimulated with overlapping HIV-1 Gag 15-mer peptides. Memory cells lacking CD40L and CD69 with high CD45RO were sorted. V lost 5 bases and J lost 1, with 21 bases in between. This CDR3 contains 19 residues. The germline CDR1 and CDR2 sequences are LNHDA and SQIVND (reference sequence). The sample in question was CD4+ T cells sorted from PBMCs after 18-hour stimulation, obtained from a patient who received antiretroviral therapy. The clonotype originates from an adult man with HIV who was CMV-seropositive. The genes are TRBV19 and TRBJ2-6, with D possibly called TRBD1 or TRBD2 (5 bases each). CDR3 region: CASSSPSGGVQSGANVLTF. The CDR3 DNA sequence: TGTGCCAGTAGTTCGCCCTCTGGGGGAGTCCAGTCTGGGGCCAACGTCCTGACTTTC.